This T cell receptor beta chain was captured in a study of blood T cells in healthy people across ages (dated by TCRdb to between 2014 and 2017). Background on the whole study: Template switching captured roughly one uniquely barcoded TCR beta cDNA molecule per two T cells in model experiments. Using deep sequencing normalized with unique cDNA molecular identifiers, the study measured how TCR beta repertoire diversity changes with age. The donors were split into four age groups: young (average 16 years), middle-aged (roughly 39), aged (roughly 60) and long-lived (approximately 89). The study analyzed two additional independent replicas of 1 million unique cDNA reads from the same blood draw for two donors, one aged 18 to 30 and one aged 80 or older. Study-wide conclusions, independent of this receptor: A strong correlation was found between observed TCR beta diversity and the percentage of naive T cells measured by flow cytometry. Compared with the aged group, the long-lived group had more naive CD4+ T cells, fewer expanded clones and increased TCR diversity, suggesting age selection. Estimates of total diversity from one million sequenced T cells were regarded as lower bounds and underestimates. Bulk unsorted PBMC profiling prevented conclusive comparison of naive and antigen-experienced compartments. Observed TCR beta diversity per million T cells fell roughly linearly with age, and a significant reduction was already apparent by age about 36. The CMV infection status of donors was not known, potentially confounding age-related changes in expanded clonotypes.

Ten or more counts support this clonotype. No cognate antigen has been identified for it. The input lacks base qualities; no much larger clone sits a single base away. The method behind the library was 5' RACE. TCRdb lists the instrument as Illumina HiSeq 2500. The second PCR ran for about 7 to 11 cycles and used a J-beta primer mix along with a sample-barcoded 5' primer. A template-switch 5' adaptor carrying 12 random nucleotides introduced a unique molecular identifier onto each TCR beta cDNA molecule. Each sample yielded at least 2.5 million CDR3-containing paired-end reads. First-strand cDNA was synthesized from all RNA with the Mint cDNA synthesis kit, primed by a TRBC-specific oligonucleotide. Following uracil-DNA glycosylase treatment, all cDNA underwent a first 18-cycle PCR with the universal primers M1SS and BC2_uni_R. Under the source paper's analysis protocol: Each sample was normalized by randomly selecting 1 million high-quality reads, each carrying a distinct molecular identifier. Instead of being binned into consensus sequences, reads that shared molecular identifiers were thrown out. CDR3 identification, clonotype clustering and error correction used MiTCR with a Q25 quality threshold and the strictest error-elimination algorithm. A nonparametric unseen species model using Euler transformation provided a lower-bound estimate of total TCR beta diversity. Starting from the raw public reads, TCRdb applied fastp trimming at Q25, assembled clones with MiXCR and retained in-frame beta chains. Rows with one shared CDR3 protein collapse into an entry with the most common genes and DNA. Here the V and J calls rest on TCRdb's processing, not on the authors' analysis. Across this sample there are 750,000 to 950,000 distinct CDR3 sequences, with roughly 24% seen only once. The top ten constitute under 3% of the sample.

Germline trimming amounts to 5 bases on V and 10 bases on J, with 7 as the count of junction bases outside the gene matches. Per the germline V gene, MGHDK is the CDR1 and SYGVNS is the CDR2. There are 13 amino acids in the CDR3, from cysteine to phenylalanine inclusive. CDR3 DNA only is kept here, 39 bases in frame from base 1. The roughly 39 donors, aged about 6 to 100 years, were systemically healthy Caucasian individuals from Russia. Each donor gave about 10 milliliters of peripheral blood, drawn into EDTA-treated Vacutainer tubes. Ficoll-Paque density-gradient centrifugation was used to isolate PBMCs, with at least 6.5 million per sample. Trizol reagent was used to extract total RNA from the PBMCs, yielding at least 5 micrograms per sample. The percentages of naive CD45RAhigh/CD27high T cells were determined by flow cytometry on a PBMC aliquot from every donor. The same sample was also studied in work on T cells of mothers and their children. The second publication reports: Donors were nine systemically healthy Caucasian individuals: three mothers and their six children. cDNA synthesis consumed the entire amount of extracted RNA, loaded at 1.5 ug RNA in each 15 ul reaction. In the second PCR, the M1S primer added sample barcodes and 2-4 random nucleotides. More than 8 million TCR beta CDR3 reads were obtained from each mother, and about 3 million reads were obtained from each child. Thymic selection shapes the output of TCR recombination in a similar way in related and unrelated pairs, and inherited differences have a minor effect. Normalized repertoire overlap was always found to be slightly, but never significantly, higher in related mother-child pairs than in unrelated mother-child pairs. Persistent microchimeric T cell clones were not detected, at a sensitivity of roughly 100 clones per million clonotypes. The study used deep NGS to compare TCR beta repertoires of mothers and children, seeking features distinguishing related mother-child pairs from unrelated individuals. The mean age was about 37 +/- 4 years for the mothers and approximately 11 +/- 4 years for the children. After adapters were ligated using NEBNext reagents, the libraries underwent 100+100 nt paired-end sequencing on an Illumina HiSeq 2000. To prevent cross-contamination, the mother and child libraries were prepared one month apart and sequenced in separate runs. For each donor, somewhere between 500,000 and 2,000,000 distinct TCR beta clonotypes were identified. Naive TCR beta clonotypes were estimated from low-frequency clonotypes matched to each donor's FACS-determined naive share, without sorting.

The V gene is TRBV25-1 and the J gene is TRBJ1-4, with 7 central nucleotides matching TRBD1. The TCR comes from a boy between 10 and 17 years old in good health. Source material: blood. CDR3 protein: CASSIRAGGKLFF. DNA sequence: TGTGCCAGCAGTATCAGGGCAGGGGGAAAACTGTTTTTT.